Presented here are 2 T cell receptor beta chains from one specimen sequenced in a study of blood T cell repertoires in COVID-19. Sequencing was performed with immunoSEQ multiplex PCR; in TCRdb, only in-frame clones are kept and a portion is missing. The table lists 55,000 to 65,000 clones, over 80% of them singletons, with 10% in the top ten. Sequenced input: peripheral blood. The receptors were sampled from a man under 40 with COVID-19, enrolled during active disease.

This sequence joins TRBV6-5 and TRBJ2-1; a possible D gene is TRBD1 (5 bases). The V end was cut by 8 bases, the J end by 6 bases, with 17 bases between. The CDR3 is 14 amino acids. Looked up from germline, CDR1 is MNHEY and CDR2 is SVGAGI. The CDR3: CASWGPQSPNEQFF. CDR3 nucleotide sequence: TGTGCCAGCTGGGGCCCGCAGTCCCCCAATGAGCAGTTCTTC.

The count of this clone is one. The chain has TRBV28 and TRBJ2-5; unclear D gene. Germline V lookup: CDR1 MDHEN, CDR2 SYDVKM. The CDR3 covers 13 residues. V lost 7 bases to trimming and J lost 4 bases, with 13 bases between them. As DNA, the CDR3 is TGTGCCAGCACAACAACCCCCTCAGAGACCCAGTACTTC. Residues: CASTTTPSETQYF. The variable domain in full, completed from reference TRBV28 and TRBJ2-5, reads DVKVTQSSRYLVKRTGEKVFLECVQDMDHENMFWYRQDPGLGLRLIYFSYDVKMKEKGDIPEGYSVSREKKERFSLILESASTNQTSMYLCASTTTPSETQYFGPGTRLLVL.